The source of this T cell receptor (beta chain) is a study of T cell responses to AZD1222 COVID-19 vaccine. Whole-study results and caveats: Unmutated variant regions reportedly attract nearly half of all spike-specific TCRs. Among the donors, most were white British and more were female, and clonal diversity was possibly underestimated. Once two AZD1222 doses were given, Spike-specific TCR breadth and depth went up.

CDR1 and CDR2 from the germline V gene are SGDLS and YYNGEE. V lost 0 bases, J lost 4 bases, and 11 bases lay in between. The CDR3 extends over 14 amino acids. Repertoires were generated with immunoSEQ multiplex PCR, while TCRdb's copy carries only in-frame clones and drops some. The table shows roughly 100,000 clones, with under 90% occurring only once. This clone was counted a single time. Its matching antigen is unknown. This sequence originates from an adult in good health. This chain links TRBV9 with TRBJ2-7, with unresolved D. The sample consisted of peripheral blood, taken on day 0 of AZD1222 vaccination. CDR3 coding DNA: TGTGCCAGCAGCGTAGGGGATAAAAAGTACGAGCAGTACTTC. Translation: CASSVGDKKYEQYF.